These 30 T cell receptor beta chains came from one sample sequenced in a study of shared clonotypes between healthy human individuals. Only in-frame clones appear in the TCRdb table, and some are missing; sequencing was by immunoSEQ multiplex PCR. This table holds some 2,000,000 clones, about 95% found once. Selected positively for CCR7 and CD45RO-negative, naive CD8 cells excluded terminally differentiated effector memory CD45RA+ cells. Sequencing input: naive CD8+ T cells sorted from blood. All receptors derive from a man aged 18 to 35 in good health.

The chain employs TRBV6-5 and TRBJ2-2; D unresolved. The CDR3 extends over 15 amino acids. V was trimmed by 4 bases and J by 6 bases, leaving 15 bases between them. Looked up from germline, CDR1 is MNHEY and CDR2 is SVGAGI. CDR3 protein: CASSFTGFQAGELFF. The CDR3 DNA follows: TGTGCCAGCAGTTTCACCGGGTTCCAAGCCGGGGAGCTGTTTTTT.

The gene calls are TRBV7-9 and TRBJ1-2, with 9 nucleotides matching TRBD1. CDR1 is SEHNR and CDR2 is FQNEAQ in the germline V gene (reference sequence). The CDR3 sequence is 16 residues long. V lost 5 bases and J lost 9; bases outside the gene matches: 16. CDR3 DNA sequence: TGTGCCAGCAGCCCAACGCGGGACAGGGCCATTTACAGCTACACCTTC. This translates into CASSPTRDRAIYSYTF. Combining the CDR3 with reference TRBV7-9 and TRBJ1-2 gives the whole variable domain DTGVSQNPRHKITKRGQNVTFRCDPISEHNRLYWYRQTLGQGPEFLTYFQNEAQLEKSRLLSDRFSAERPKGSFSTLEIQRTEQGDSAMYLCASSPTRDRAIYSYTFGSGTRLTVV.

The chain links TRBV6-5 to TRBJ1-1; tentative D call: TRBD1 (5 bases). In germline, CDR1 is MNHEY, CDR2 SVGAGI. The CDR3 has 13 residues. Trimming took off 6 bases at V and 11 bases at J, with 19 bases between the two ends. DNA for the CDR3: TGTGCCAGCAGCCTAGGTCGGGGGTTAGAGGCTTTCTTT. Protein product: CASSLGRGLEAFF.

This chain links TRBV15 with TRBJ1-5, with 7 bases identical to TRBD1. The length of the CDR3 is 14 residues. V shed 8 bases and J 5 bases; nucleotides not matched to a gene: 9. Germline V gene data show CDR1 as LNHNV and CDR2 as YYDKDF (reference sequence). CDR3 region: CATCAGDRDQPQHF. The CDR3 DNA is TGTGCCACCTGTGCGGGGGACAGAGATCAGCCCCAGCATTTT.

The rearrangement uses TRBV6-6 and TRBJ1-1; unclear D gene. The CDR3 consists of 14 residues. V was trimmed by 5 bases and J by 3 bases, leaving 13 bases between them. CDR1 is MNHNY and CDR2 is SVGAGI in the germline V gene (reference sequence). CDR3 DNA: TGTGCCAGCAGTCCGACCTTGGGGTACACTGAAGCTTTCTTT. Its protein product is CASSPTLGYTEAFF.

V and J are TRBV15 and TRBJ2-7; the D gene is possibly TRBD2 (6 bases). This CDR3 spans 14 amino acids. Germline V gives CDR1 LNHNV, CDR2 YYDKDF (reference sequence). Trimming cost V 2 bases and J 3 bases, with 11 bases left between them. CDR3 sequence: CATSRSGDHYEQYF. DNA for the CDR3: TGTGCCACCAGCAGATCGGGGGACCACTACGAGCAGTACTTC.

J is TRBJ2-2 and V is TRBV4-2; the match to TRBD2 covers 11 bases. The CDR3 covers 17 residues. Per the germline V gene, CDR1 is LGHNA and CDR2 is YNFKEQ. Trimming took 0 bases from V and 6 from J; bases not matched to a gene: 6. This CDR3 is CASSQDYPGLAAGELFF. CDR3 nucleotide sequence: TGTGCCAGCAGCCAAGACTACCCGGGACTAGCGGCCGGGGAGCTGTTTTTT.

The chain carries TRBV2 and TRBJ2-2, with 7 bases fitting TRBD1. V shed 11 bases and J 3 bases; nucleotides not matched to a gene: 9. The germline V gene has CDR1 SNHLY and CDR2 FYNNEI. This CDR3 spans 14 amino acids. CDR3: CAAIGTDHTGELFF. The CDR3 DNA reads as TGTGCCGCCATAGGGACAGATCACACCGGGGAGCTGTTTTTT.

CDR3 nucleotide sequence: TGTGCCAGCAGTTCAGTAACGCACTACGAGCAGTACTTC. The encoded protein is CASSSVTHYEQYF. V is TRBV6-5 and J is TRBJ2-7; D uncertain. The CDR3 loop spans 13 amino acids. Deletions cut 4 bases from V and 3 bases from J, with 10 bases between. Germline V CDR1 and CDR2: MNHEY, SVGAGI.

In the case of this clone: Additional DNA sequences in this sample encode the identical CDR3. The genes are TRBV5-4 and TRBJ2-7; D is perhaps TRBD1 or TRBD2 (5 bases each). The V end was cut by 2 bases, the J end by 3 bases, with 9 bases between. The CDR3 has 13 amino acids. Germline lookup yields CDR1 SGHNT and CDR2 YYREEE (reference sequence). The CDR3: CASSLGDGYEQYF. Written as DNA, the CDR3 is TGTGCCAGCAGCTTAGGGGACGGCTACGAGCAGTACTTC.

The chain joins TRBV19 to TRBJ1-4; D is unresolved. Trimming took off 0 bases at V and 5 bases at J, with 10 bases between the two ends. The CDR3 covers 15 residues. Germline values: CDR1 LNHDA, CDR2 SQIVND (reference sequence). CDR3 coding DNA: TGTGCCAGTAGTATAGATTTGGAGGAGAATGAAAAACTGTTTTTT. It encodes CASSIDLEENEKLFF.

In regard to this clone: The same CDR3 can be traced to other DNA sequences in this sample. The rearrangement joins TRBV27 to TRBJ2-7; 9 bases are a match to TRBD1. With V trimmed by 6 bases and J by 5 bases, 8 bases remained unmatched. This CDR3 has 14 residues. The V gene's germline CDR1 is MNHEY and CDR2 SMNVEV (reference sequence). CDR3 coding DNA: TGTGCCAGCAGCAGCTTGGGACAGGGAGACGAGCAGTACTTC. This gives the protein CASSSLGQGDEQYF.

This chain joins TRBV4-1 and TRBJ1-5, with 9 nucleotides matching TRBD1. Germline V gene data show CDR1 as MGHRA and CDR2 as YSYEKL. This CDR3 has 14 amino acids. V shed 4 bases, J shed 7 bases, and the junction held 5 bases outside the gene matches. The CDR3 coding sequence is TGCGCCAGCAGCCCGGGACAGGGAAAACAGCCCCAGCATTTT. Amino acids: CASSPGQGKQPQHF.

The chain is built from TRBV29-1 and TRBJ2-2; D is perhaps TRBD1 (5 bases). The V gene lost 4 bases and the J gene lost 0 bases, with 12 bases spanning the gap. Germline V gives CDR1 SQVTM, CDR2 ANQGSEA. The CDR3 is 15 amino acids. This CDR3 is CSVVGADPNTGELFF. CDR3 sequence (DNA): TGCAGCGTTGTTGGGGCAGATCCGAACACCGGGGAGCTGTTTTTT.

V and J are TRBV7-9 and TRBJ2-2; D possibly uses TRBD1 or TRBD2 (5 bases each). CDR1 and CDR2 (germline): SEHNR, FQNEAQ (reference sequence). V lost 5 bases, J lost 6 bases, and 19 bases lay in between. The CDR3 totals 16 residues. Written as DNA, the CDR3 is TGTGCCAGCAGCATAGGGCTGGGGCGAGGGGCCGGGGAGCTGTTTTTT. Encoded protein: CASSIGLGRGAGELFF.

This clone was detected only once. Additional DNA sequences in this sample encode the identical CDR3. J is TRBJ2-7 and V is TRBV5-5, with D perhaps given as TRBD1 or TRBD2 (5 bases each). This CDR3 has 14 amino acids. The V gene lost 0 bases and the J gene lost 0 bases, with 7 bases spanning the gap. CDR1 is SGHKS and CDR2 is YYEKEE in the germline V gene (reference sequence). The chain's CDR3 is CASSLAGSSYEQYF. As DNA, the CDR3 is TGTGCCAGCAGCTTGGCAGGGAGCTCCTACGAGCAGTACTTC.

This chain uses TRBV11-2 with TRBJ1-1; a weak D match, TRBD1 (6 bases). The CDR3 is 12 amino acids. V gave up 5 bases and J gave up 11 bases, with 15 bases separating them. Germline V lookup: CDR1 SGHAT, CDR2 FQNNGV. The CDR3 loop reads CASSGDISGAFF. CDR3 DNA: TGTGCCAGCAGCGGGGACATTTCTGGGGCTTTCTTT.

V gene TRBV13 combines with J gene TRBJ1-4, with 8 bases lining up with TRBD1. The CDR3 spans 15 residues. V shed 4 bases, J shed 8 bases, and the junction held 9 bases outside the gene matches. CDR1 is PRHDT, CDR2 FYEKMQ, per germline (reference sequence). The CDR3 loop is CASSSRTGTGEKLFF. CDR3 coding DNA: TGTGCCAGCAGCTCAAGGACAGGGACCGGCGAAAAACTGTTTTTT.

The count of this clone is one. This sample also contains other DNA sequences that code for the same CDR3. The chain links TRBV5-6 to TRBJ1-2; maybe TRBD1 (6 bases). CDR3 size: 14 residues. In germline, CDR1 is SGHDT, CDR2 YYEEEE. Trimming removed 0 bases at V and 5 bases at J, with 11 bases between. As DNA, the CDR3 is TGTGCCAGCAGCTTGGGGGACACCTATTATGGCTACACCTTC. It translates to CASSLGDTYYGYTF.

This CDR3 reads CASSLAYWTTGQGDYGYTF. CDR3 coding DNA: TGTGCCAGCAGCTTGGCTTACTGGACTACCGGACAGGGTGACTATGGCTACACCTTC. This chain connects TRBV5-8 to TRBJ1-2, with 8 bases aligning to TRBD1. CDR1 and CDR2 (germline): SGHTS, YDEGEE. The CDR3 is 19 residues long. The V and J ends lost 0 bases and 3 bases, in that order; junction bases with no gene match: 16.

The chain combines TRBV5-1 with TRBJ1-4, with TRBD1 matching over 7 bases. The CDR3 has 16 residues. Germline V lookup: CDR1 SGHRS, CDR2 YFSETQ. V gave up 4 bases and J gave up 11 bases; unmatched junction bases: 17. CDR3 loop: CASSPLGTAEEEKLFF. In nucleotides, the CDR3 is TGCGCCAGCAGCCCACTAGGGACAGCTGAAGAGGAGAAACTGTTTTTT.

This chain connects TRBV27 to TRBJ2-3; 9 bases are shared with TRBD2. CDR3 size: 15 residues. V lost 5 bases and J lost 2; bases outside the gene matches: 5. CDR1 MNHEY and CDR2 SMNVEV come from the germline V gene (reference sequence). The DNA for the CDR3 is TGTGCCAGCAGTCCCAGGACTAGCGTCACAGATACGCAGTATTTT. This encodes CASSPRTSVTDTQYF.

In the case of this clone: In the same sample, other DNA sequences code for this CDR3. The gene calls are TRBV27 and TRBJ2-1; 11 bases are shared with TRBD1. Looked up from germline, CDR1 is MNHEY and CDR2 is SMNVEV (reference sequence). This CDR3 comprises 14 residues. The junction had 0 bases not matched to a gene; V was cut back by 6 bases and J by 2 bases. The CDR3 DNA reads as TGTGCCAGCAGGGGACAGGGGGCCTACAATGAGCAGTTCTTC. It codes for CASRGQGAYNEQFF.

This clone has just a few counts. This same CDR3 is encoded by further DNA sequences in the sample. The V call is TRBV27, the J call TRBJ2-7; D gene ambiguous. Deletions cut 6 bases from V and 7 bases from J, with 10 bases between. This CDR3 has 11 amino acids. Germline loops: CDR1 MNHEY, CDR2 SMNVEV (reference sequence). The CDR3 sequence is CASSFSGEQYF. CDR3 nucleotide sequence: TGTGCCAGCAGCTTCTCCGGAGAGCAGTACTTC.

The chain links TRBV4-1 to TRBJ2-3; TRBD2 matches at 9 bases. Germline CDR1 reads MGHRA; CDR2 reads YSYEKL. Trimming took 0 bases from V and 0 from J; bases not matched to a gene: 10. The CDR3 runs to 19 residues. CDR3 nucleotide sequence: TGCGCCAGCAGCCAAGATTCCTCCCGTAGCGGGGGTAGCACAGATACGCAGTATTTT. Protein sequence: CASSQDSSRSGGSTDTQYF.

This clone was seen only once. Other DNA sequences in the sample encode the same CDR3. Here the CDR3 reads CASSLGTGTEAFF. The CDR3 nucleotides read TGTGCCAGCAGCTTAGGAACGGGTACTGAAGCTTTCTTT. This rearrangement joins TRBV11-2 to TRBJ1-1; D call uncertain. The germline V gene has CDR1 SGHAT and CDR2 FQNNGV. CDR3 length: 13 residues. Trimming stripped 1 base from V and 5 bases from J, with 8 bases between.

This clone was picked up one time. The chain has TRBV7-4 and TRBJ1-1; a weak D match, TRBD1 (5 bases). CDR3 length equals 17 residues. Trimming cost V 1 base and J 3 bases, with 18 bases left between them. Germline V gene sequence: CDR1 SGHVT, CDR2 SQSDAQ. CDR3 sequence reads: CASSLEEGAVGDTEAFF. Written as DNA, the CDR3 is TGTGCCAGCAGCTTAGAGGAGGGAGCGGTAGGGGACACTGAAGCTTTCTTT.

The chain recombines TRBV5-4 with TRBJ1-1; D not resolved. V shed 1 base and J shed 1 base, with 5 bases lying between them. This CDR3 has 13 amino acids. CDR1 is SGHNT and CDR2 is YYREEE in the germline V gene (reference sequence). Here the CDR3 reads CASSLIPNTEAFF. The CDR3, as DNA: TGTGCCAGCAGCTTGATTCCGAACACTGAAGCTTTCTTT. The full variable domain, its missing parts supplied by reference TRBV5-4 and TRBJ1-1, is ETGVTQSPTHLIKTRGQQVTLRCSSQSGHNTVSWYQQALGQGPQFIFQYYREEENGRGNFPPRFSGLQFPNYSSELNVNALELDDSALYLCASSLIPNTEAFFGQGTRLTVV.

The CDR3 DNA reads as TGTGCCAGCAGTCTCAGCCCAGGACAGGGGGGCACTGAAGCTTTCTTT. Its translation: CASSLSPGQGGTEAFF. The chain has TRBV27 and TRBJ1-1, with TRBD1 matching 10 bases. CDR1 MNHEY and CDR2 SMNVEV come from the germline V gene (reference sequence). This CDR3 is built from 16 residues. J lost 4 bases, V lost 5 bases, and 10 bases had no gene match.

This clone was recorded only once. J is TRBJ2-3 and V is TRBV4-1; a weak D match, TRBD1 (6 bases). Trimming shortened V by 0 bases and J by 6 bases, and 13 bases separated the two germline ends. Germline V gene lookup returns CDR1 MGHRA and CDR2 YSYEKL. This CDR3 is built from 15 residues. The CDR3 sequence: CASSQEYRAIDTQYF. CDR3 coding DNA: TGCGCCAGCAGCCAAGAATACAGGGCTATTGATACGCAGTATTTT.